The 27 T cell receptor beta chains below were found in one sample sequenced in a study of radiotherapy plus CTLA-4 blockade in lung cancer. Produced via immunoSEQ multiplex PCR; TCRdb's table is partial and in-frame only. Seen here are 13,000 to 15,000 clones, around 67% observed once, and the top ten hold 46%. The sequencing here drew on peripheral blood, taken from a patient treated with radiotherapy plus ipilimumab. These receptors were obtained from a human donor with non-small cell lung cancer whose response to radiotherapy plus ipilimumab could not be evaluated.

The chain uses TRBV29-1 and TRBJ1-2; TRBD1 might be the D (5 bases). Trimming shortened V by 6 bases and J by 4 bases, and 21 bases separated the two germline ends. The CDR3 spans 15 residues. Germline values: CDR1 SQVTM, CDR2 ANQGSEA. CDR3 DNA sequence: TGCAGCGTAATCGGGTCGGGGGACCGGCCCTATGGCTACACCTTC. Translation: CSVIGSGDRPYGYTF.

The rearrangement uses TRBV28 and TRBJ1-3, with 7 bases identical to TRBD1. V lost 7 bases to trimming and J lost 2 bases; unmatched junction nucleotides: 5. This CDR3 is 14 amino acids long. Per the germline V gene, CDR1 is MDHEN and CDR2 is SYDVKM. The CDR3 sequence: CASTDRATGNTIYF. The CDR3 coding sequence is TGTGCCAGCACTGACAGGGCAACTGGAAACACCATATATTTT.

This sequence joins TRBV19 and TRBJ1-2; 7 nucleotides match TRBD1. CDR1 and CDR2 (germline): LNHDA, SQIVND (reference sequence). J gave up 2 bases and V 6 bases, and 9 bases lay outside the gene matches. This CDR3 spans 15 amino acids. This chain's CDR3 is CASRTLEGGNYGYTF. In DNA, the CDR3 is TGTGCCAGTAGAACCCTTGAAGGGGGCAACTATGGCTACACCTTC.

The rearrangement links TRBV7-2 to TRBJ1-5; 9 bases map to TRBD1. In germline, CDR1 is SGHTA, CDR2 FQGNSA. Germline trimming cut 1 base from V and 7 bases from J; bases unmatched to any gene: 11. The CDR3 sequence is 17 residues long. In DNA form, the CDR3 reads TGTGCCAGCAGCTTAGTTCAACAGGGACAGGGAAGGCAGCCCCAGCATTTT. Amino acids: CASSLVQQGQGRQPQHF.

The gene calls are TRBV2 and TRBJ2-7, with TRBD1 as a possible D gene (5 bases). The germline V and J ends were trimmed by 6 bases and 4 bases, with 16 bases remaining between them. Germline assignment: CDR1 SNHLY and CDR2 FYNNEI. This CDR3 is built from 14 residues. The CDR3, as DNA: TGTGCCAGCAGGGCCGACAGTGGGGCATACGAGCAGTACTTC. Protein product: CASRADSGAYEQYF.

The chain is built from TRBV6-6 and TRBJ2-3, with 11 bases that match TRBD2. Germline V gives CDR1 MNHNY, CDR2 SVGAGI (reference sequence). The CDR3 spans 15 residues. With V trimmed by 10 bases and J by 4 bases, 10 bases remained unmatched. CDR3 region: CATADSGGAPDTQYF. The CDR3 coding sequence is TGTGCCACCGCGGATAGCGGGGGGGCTCCAGATACGCAGTATTTT.

V and J are TRBV5-5 and TRBJ1-5; the D is unclear. The CDR3 consists of 12 residues. The ends were cut back, 2 bases at V and 5 bases at J, with 5 bases in the middle. The germline V gene encodes CDR1 SGHKS and CDR2 YYEKEE (reference sequence). The CDR3 DNA follows: TGTGCCAGCAGCTTCGGGGATCAGCCCCAGCATTTT. This sequence encodes CASSFGDQPQHF.

The chain is built from TRBV4-1 and TRBJ2-4, with D tentatively TRBD2 (7 bases). Germline V gene sequence: CDR1 MGHRA, CDR2 YSYEKL. The CDR3 spans 16 residues. V gave up 2 bases and J gave up 0 bases, with 11 bases separating them. Written as DNA, the CDR3 is TGCGCCAGCAGCCAAACGGGGGGCTCAGCCAAAAACATTCAGTACTTC. As protein: CASSQTGGSAKNIQYF.

This rearrangement joins TRBV19 to TRBJ1-2; 9 bases agree with TRBD1. Losses at the gene ends were 6 bases for V and 5 bases for J; bases not matched to a gene: 10. From germline, CDR1 is LNHDA and CDR2 SQIVND (reference sequence). CDR3 length: 15 amino acids. The CDR3 loop is CASRLRTGEEYGYTF. The CDR3 DNA reads TGTGCCAGTAGATTAAGGACAGGGGAAGAGTATGGCTACACCTTC.

The V and J genes are TRBV28 and TRBJ2-2; 8 bases align to TRBD1. The V gene end was trimmed by 5 bases and the J gene end by 0 bases; junction bases not matched to a gene: 2. The CDR3 has 15 amino acids. Germline V gene lookup returns CDR1 MDHEN and CDR2 SYDVKM. The CDR3 DNA reads TGTGCCAGCAGTACACAGGGGGCGAACACCGGGGAGCTGTTTTTT. Encoded protein: CASSTQGANTGELFF. The whole variable domain, remainder taken from reference TRBV28 and TRBJ2-2, is DVKVTQSSRYLVKRTGEKVFLECVQDMDHENMFWYRQDPGLGLRLIYFSYDVKMKEKGDIPEGYSVSREKKERFSLILESASTNQTSMYLCASSTQGANTGELFFGEGSRLTVL.

This rearrangement joins TRBV18 to TRBJ1-4; weak D call: TRBD1 (5 bases). V lost 3 bases and J lost 7, with 18 bases in between. The germline V gene encodes CDR1 KGHSH and CDR2 LQKENI. The CDR3 runs to 16 residues. The CDR3 loop is CASSPNRLQSSEKLFF. CDR3 sequence (DNA): TGTGCCAGCTCACCTAACAGGCTTCAATCGAGTGAAAAACTGTTTTTT.

The gene calls are TRBV28 and TRBJ1-5; D might be TRBD1 (6 bases). Germline values: CDR1 MDHEN, CDR2 SYDVKM. The CDR3 totals 15 residues. Trimming took 6 bases from V and 1 from J, leaving 13 bases between them. CDR3 sequence reads: CASRSGGASNQPQHF. In nucleotides, the CDR3 is TGTGCCAGCAGGTCTGGGGGGGCAAGCAATCAGCCCCAGCATTTT. Based on the CDR3 plus reference TRBV28 and TRBJ1-5, the full variable domain is DVKVTQSSRYLVKRTGEKVFLECVQDMDHENMFWYRQDPGLGLRLIYFSYDVKMKEKGDIPEGYSVSREKKERFSLILESASTNQTSMYLCASRSGGASNQPQHFGDGTRLSIL.

This chain links TRBV5-1 with TRBJ1-1, with D perhaps matching TRBD1 (5 bases). The V gene's germline CDR1 is SGHRS and CDR2 YFSETQ. CDR3 length: 15 amino acids. V lost 5 bases and J lost 0, with 14 bases in between. CDR3 nucleotide sequence: TGCGCCAGCAGTGATACAGGAATTATGAACACTGAAGCTTTCTTT. Translated, it gives CASSDTGIMNTEAFF.

This chain joins TRBV10-3 and TRBJ1-1; 8 bases match TRBD1. This CDR3 is 15 amino acids long. Germline CDR1 is ENHRY and CDR2 is SYGVKD. Germline trimming cut 2 bases from V and 6 bases from J; bases unmatched to any gene: 8. CDR3 in amino acids: CAISEAPGQGPEAFF. CDR3 nucleotides: TGTGCCATCAGTGAGGCCCCAGGACAGGGCCCTGAAGCTTTCTTT.

This clone turned up a few times. V is TRBV7-9 and J is TRBJ1-4; the D gene is possibly TRBD1 (6 bases). The CDR3 is 14 residues long. The ends were cut back, 10 bases at V and 5 bases at J, with 17 bases in the middle. In germline, CDR1 is SEHNR, CDR2 FQNEAQ (reference sequence). The CDR3 is CAIQDFGGNEKLFF. The CDR3 DNA reads TGTGCCATCCAGGACTTTGGGGGCAATGAAAAACTGTTTTTT. The full variable domain, its missing parts supplied by reference TRBV7-9 and TRBJ1-4, is DTGVSQNPRHKITKRGQNVTFRCDPISEHNRLYWYRQTLGQGPEFLTYFQNEAQLEKSRLLSDRFSAERPKGSFSTLEIQRTEQGDSAMYLCAIQDFGGNEKLFFGSGTQLSVL.

The chain employs TRBV14 and TRBJ2-3; D is unresolved. V was cut by 2 bases and J by 4 bases, with 13 bases left in between. Germline CDR1 reads SGHDN; CDR2 reads FVKESK. The CDR3 spans 15 residues. The CDR3 here is CASSQWHQPPDTQYF. CDR3 in DNA: TGTGCCAGCAGCCAATGGCACCAACCTCCAGATACGCAGTATTTT. The whole variable domain, filled in from reference TRBV14 and TRBJ2-3, reads EAGVTQFPSHSVIEKGQTVTLRCDPISGHDNLYWYRRVMGKEIKFLLHFVKESKQDESGMPNNRFLAERTGGTYSTLKVQPAELEDSGVYFCASSQWHQPPDTQYFGPGTRLTVL.

The chain carries TRBV7-3 and TRBJ2-7; D remains unclear. The CDR3 length is 13 residues. Trimming took off 4 bases at V and 3 bases at J, with 10 bases between the two ends. Germline CDR1 SGHTA, CDR2 FQGTGA. CDR3 protein: CASSSGKVYEQYF. CDR3 in DNA: TGTGCCAGCAGCTCAGGAAAGGTCTACGAGCAGTACTTC.

The chain carries TRBV19 and TRBJ1-3; no definite D call. Trimming shortened V by 6 bases and J by 0 bases, and 9 bases separated the two germline ends. In germline, CDR1 is LNHDA, CDR2 SQIVND (reference sequence). The CDR3 sequence is 14 residues long. CDR3 residues: CASRDGSSGNTIYF. In DNA, the CDR3 is TGTGCCAGTAGGGACGGGAGCTCTGGAAACACCATATATTTT.

This chain joins TRBV10-1 and TRBJ2-1; 8 bases agree with TRBD2. V lost 5 bases to trimming and J lost 6 bases; unmatched junction nucleotides: 9. From germline, CDR1 is WNHNN and CDR2 SYGVQD (reference sequence). The CDR3 runs 15 residues. The DNA for the CDR3 is TGCGCCAGCAGTCTCCAACGGGGGGGCCGCAATGAGCAGTTCTTC. Translation gives CASSLQRGGRNEQFF.

The chain couples TRBV9 to TRBJ2-1, with TRBD2 matching 10 bases. The CDR3 length is 19 residues. V shed 0 bases, J shed 4 bases, and the junction held 13 bases outside the gene matches. Germline V CDR1 and CDR2: SGDLS, YYNGEE. The CDR3 loop reads CASSVEGGASGGRYNEQFF. CDR3 DNA sequence: TGTGCCAGCAGCGTAGAAGGAGGGGCTAGCGGGGGCCGATACAATGAGCAGTTCTTC.

The CDR3 region has the DNA TGTGCCAGCAGCTTAGCGAGGGCAGGGAGGAATGAGCAGTTCTTC. Translating it yields CASSLARAGRNEQFF. This chain joins TRBV7-2 and TRBJ2-1; weak D call: TRBD2 (6 bases). V was clipped by 0 bases and J by 7 bases, with 13 bases between them. This CDR3 contains 15 residues. Germline assignment: CDR1 SGHTA and CDR2 FQGNSA.

V is TRBV9 and J is TRBJ2-1; 14 positions match TRBD2. J gave up 10 bases and V 0 bases, and 18 bases lay outside the gene matches. CDR3 length equals 20 residues. Germline V gives CDR1 SGDLS, CDR2 YYNGEE. CDR3 region: CASSVDGGLAGVPQTGEQFF. CDR3 coding DNA: TGTGCCAGCAGCGTAGATGGGGGACTAGCGGGGGTACCCCAAACCGGGGAGCAGTTCTTC.

The J gene is TRBJ1-2, the V gene TRBV7-2, with 7 bases that match TRBD1. Germline V lookup: CDR1 SGHTA, CDR2 FQGNSA. The CDR3 totals 15 residues. Trimming at V came to 3 bases and at J to 4 bases, leaving 8 bases not matched to a gene. The CDR3 DNA reads TGTGCCAGCAGCTTCTCGGGGGACAGCCCCTATGGCTACACCTTC. It is translated as CASSFSGDSPYGYTF.

V and J are TRBV9 and TRBJ2-3; no clear D gene. The V gene's germline CDR1 is SGDLS and CDR2 YYNGEE. Trimming stripped 2 bases from V and 2 bases from J, with 9 bases between. The CDR3 totals 14 residues. CDR3 protein: CASSVRLLTDTQYF. The CDR3 DNA follows: TGTGCCAGCAGCGTGAGACTCCTCACAGATACGCAGTATTTT. The variable domain in full, completed from reference TRBV9 and TRBJ2-3, reads DSGVTQTPKHLITATGQRVTLRCSPRSGDLSVYWYQQSLDQGLQFLIQYYNGEERAKGNILERFSAQQFPDLHSELNLSSLELGDSALYFCASSVRLLTDTQYFGPGTRLTVL.

V gene TRBV6-1 combines with J gene TRBJ1-3; tentative D call: TRBD1 (5 bases). CDR3 length: 15 amino acids. V was pared by 2 bases and J by 4 bases, with 12 bases between. Germline V gene lookup returns CDR1 MNHNS and CDR2 SASEGT. CDR3 DNA: TGTGCCAGCAGTGAAAGGACATATCGGGGAAACACCATATATTTT. Encoded protein: CASSERTYRGNTIYF.

The table lists this clone with a count of one. The chain is built from TRBV7-8 and TRBJ2-4; unclear D gene. The CDR3 extends over 15 amino acids. Trimming shortened V by 1 base and J by 9 bases, and 16 bases separated the two germline ends. Looked up from germline, CDR1 is SGHVS and CDR2 is FQNEAQ. In nucleotides, the CDR3 is TGTGCCAGCAGCTTAGTCGCCTCTGGAAGCGCCATTCAGTACTTC. Translation: CASSLVASGSAIQYF.

J is TRBJ1-2 and V is TRBV10-3; D is undetermined. The CDR3 runs 13 residues. Per germline, CDR1 ENHRY and CDR2 SYGVKD. V lost 8 bases and J lost 2, with 12 bases in between. Here the CDR3 DNA reads TGTGCCATCGGTGTTCAGGAAAACTATGGCTACACCTTC. Translating gives CAIGVQENYGYTF.